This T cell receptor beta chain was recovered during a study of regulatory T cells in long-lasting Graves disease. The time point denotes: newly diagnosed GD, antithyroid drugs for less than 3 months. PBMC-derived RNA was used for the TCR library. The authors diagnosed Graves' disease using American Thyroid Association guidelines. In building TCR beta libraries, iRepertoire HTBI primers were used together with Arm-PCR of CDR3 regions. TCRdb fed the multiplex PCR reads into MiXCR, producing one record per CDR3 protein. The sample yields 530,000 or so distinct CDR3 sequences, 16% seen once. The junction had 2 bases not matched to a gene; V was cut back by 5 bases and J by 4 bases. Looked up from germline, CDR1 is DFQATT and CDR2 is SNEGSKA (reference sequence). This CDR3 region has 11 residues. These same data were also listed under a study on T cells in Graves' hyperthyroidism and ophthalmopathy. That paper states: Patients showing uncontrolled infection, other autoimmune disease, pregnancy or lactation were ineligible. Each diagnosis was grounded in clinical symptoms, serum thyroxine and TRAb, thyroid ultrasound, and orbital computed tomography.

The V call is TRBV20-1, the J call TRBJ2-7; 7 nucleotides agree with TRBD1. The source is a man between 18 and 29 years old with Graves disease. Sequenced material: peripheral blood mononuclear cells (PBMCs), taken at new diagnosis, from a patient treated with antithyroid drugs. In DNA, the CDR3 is TGCAGTGCTTCGGGACAGTACGAGCAGTACTTC. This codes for CSASGQYEQYF.